One sample yielded the 28 T cell receptor beta chains listed below, sequenced in a study of PD-1 blockade in classical Hodgkin lymphoma. The time point was: cycle 4 day 1 (C4D1), after more than 5 weeks of nivolumab. After autologous stem cell transplantation all patients relapsed, and prior brentuximab vedotin exposure differed between cohorts. Assay used: immunoSEQ multiplex PCR; TCRdb lists only in-frame clones, some missing. The repertoire holds 15,000 to 20,000 clones, with roughly 65% as singletons. This specimen consisted of peripheral blood mononuclear cells (PBMCs), obtained before the fourth cycle of nivolumab. These receptors originate from a human donor with classical Hodgkin lymphoma.

This clone was counted a few times. V and J are TRBV19 and TRBJ2-1; TRBD2 aligns across 7 bases. CDR1 is LNHDA and CDR2 is SQIVND in the germline V gene (reference sequence). This CDR3 is built from 15 residues. J was trimmed by 7 bases and V by 4 bases; bases with no gene match: 10. For the CDR3, the DNA is TGTGCCAGTAGTAACGAGGGAGGGCCGTGGAATGAGCAGTTCTTC. This sequence encodes CASSNEGGPWNEQFF.

The CDR3 bases are TGTGCCAGCAGTGCTTATAGCGGATCCCGTTGGGAGCAGTACTTC. The encoded protein is CASSAYSGSRWEQYF. This chain links TRBV6-1 with TRBJ2-7, with D possibly TRBD2 on 6 matching bases. Germline V lookup: CDR1 MNHNS, CDR2 SASEGT. CDR3 length: 15 amino acids. Trimming cost V 4 bases and J 7 bases, with 20 bases left between them.

The V and J genes are TRBV2 and TRBJ1-1; 9 bases align to TRBD1. V dropped 9 bases and J dropped 6; count of bases not matched to a gene: 11. CDR1 is SNHLY, CDR2 FYNNEI, per germline. The CDR3 totals 14 residues. As DNA, the CDR3 is TGTGCCAGTCTGCCGGGACAGGGATTCCCTGAAGCTTTCTTT. Translating it yields CASLPGQGFPEAFF.

The CDR3 sequence is CASSYSPTEAFF. The CDR3, as DNA: TGTGCCAGCAGTTACAGCCCTACTGAAGCTTTCTTT. This chain uses TRBV11-2 with TRBJ1-1; no reliable D call. The CDR3 totals 12 residues. Trimming took 6 bases from V and 5 from J, leaving 10 bases between them. The germline CDR1 and CDR2 sequences are SGHAT and FQNNGV. The full variable domain, rest sourced from reference TRBV11-2 and TRBJ1-1, is EAGVAQSPRYKIIEKRQSVAFWCNPISGHATLYWYQQILGQGPKLLIQFQNNGVVDDSQLPKDRFSAERLKGVDSTLKIQPAKLEDSAVYLCASSYSPTEAFFGQGTRLTVV.

By proportion, this clone is medium-sized. The chain employs TRBV29-1 and TRBJ2-2; TRBD2 might be the D (6 bases). This CDR3 has 13 amino acids. Germline lookup yields CDR1 SQVTM and CDR2 ANQGSEA. V lost 3 bases and J 7 bases, leaving 12 bases between the germline ends. In DNA, the CDR3 is TGCAGCGTTGATGCTGGGGGGATCGGGGAGCTGTTTTTT. Its translation: CSVDAGGIGELFF.

This clone ranks as medium-sized. This chain connects TRBV28 to TRBJ1-5; no clear D gene. The CDR3 runs to 15 residues. V gave up 3 bases and J gave up 3 bases, with 12 bases separating them. Per the germline V gene, CDR1 is MDHEN and CDR2 is SYDVKM. CDR3 nucleotide sequence: TGTGCCAGCAGTTTGGAGGGAAGGAACAATCAGCCCCAGCATTTT. It yields the protein CASSLEGRNNQPQHF.

The CDR3 sequence is CASSLQAGRQGLSGNTIYF. CDR3 in DNA: TGTGCCAGCAGTTTACAAGCGGGACGGCAGGGCCTGTCTGGAAACACCATATATTTT. The chain uses TRBV28 and TRBJ1-3; possible D gene TRBD1, 5 bases. Trimming cost V 2 bases and J 1 base, with 21 bases left between them. Germline V gene lookup returns CDR1 MDHEN and CDR2 SYDVKM. The length of the CDR3 is 19 residues. The full variable domain, its missing parts supplied by reference TRBV28 and TRBJ1-3, is DVKVTQSSRYLVKRTGEKVFLECVQDMDHENMFWYRQDPGLGLRLIYFSYDVKMKEKGDIPEGYSVSREKKERFSLILESASTNQTSMYLCASSLQAGRQGLSGNTIYFGEGSWLTVV.

The chain joins TRBV11-2 to TRBJ2-7; 10 bases agree with TRBD1. This CDR3 contains 15 residues. Germline values: CDR1 SGHAT, CDR2 FQNNGV. With V trimmed by 4 bases and J by 3 bases, 6 bases remained unmatched. The CDR3 DNA reads as TGTGCCAGCAGCTCCGGGACAGGGGAAGGCTACGAGCAGTACTTC. Protein product: CASSSGTGEGYEQYF.

This clone appeared a few times. The chain has TRBV29-1 and TRBJ2-7; the match to TRBD2 covers 8 bases. The germline gives CDR1 SQVTM, CDR2 ANQGSEA. After removal of 4 bases from V and 4 bases from J, the junction contained 15 bases not matched to a gene. CDR3 length: 16 residues. The DNA of the CDR3 is TGCAGCGTTGCAGGGGTTACTAGCGGCCACATTTACGAGCAGTACTTC. Its translation is CSVAGVTSGHIYEQYF.

The V gene is TRBV4-1, the J gene TRBJ2-1; D remains ambiguous. This CDR3 is 15 amino acids long. V dropped 0 bases and J dropped 0 bases, with 6 bases sitting between them. Germline CDR1 MGHRA, CDR2 YSYEKL. The CDR3 region has the DNA TGCGCCAGCAGCCAAGAGGGTAGCTCCTACAATGAGCAGTTCTTC. This codes for CASSQEGSSYNEQFF.

This clone was found once. The chain carries TRBV5-1 and TRBJ1-3; D unresolved. The CDR3 runs to 11 residues. Germline V gene sequence: CDR1 SGHRS, CDR2 YFSETQ. The V end was cut by 4 bases, the J end by 4 bases, with 3 bases between. CDR3 nucleotides: TGCGCCAGCAGCGACGGAAACACCATATATTTT. Protein sequence: CASSDGNTIYF.

The table lists this clone with a few counts. This chain joins TRBV25-1 and TRBJ2-3; 10 bases map to TRBD1. CDR1 and CDR2 from the germline V gene are MGHDK and SYGVNS. Trimming took 1 base from V and 6 from J; bases not matched to a gene: 7. The CDR3 runs to 16 residues. This CDR3 is CASSEFRQGARDTQYF. The CDR3 DNA is TGTGCCAGCAGTGAATTCAGACAGGGGGCGCGGGATACGCAGTATTTT.

The chain carries TRBV27 and TRBJ2-1; D may correspond to TRBD1 or TRBD2 (5 bases each). This CDR3 is 15 amino acids long. Trimming pared 4 bases from V and 5 bases from J, leaving 15 bases between. Germline CDR1 MNHEY, CDR2 SMNVEV (reference sequence). CDR3 protein: CASSSRDGFNNEQFF. CDR3 bases: TGTGCCAGCAGTTCCCGGGACGGATTCAACAATGAGCAGTTCTTC.

The CDR3 loop is CATTLGISGIRENIQYF. CDR3 bases: TGCGCCACCACATTGGGAATTAGCGGGATAAGGGAAAACATTCAGTACTTC. The rearrangement joins TRBV10-1 to TRBJ2-4; 8 bases fit TRBD2. Germline V gives CDR1 WNHNN, CDR2 SYGVQD (reference sequence). The ends lost 10 bases at V and 5 bases at J; junction bases unmatched: 19. The CDR3 has 17 amino acids.

The rearrangement links TRBV19 to TRBJ1-1; 7 bases align to TRBD1. The CDR3 has 14 residues. V dropped 6 bases and J dropped 1; count of bases not matched to a gene: 5. Germline CDR1 LNHDA, CDR2 SQIVND (reference sequence). CDR3 DNA sequence: TGTGCCAGTAGCCTGGACAGGACGAACACTGAAGCTTTCTTT. Protein: CASSLDRTNTEAFF.

The chain is built from TRBV5-1 and TRBJ2-7; 10 nucleotides align to TRBD2. Losses at the gene ends were 4 bases for V and 3 bases for J; bases not matched to a gene: 19. The CDR3 consists of 19 residues. CDR1 is SGHRS, CDR2 YFSETQ, per germline. CDR3 nucleotide sequence: TGCGCCAGCAGCCGTCGGGCGGCTAGCGGGAGACGAGATGTCTACGAGCAGTACTTC. Residues: CASSRRAASGRRDVYEQYF.

This chain links TRBV30 with TRBJ1-5; D not resolved. Germline CDR1 GTSNPN, CDR2 SVGIG (reference sequence). The CDR3 covers 13 residues. V lost 1 base, J lost 0 bases, and 4 bases lay in between. CDR3 loop: CAWSGGSNQPQHF. CDR3 sequence (DNA): TGTGCCTGGAGTGGGGGTAGCAATCAGCCCCAGCATTTT.

The CDR3 nucleotides are TGTGCCAGCAGCACCGTGGTGTTTCAGCCCCAGCATTTT. Translation gives CASSTVVFQPQHF. The chain carries TRBV6-6 and TRBJ1-5; D unclear. The germline V and J ends were trimmed by 6 bases and 6 bases, with 12 bases remaining between them. This CDR3 has 13 amino acids. Germline CDR1 and CDR2: MNHNY and SVGAGI (reference sequence).

This clone has just one count. The CDR3 region is CAWRYAGDTQYF. CDR3 sequence (DNA): TGTGCCTGGAGGTACGCGGGAGATACGCAGTATTTT. The chain has TRBV30 and TRBJ2-3; a possible D gene is TRBD2 (5 bases). This CDR3 comprises 12 residues. V lost 3 bases and J 5 bases, leaving 9 bases between the germline ends. The V gene's germline CDR1 is GTSNPN and CDR2 SVGIG (reference sequence). Filled out from reference TRBV30 and TRBJ2-3, the complete variable domain reads SQTIHQWPATLVQPVGSPLSLECTVEGTSNPNLYWYRQAAGRGLQLLFYSVGIGQISSEVPQNLSASRPQDRQFILSSKKLLLSDSGFYLCAWRYAGDTQYFGPGTRLTVL.

The chain couples TRBV7-9 to TRBJ2-2; 8 positions match TRBD2. CDR3 length equals 15 residues. V trimming: 5 bases; J trimming: 1 base; junction bases outside the gene matches: 3. CDR1 and CDR2 from the germline V gene are SEHNR and FQNEAQ (reference sequence). CDR3 amino acids: CASSRLAWNTGELFF. The CDR3 coding sequence is TGTGCCAGCAGCCGACTAGCGTGGAACACCGGGGAGCTGTTTTTT. Combining the CDR3 with reference TRBV7-9 and TRBJ2-2 gives the whole variable domain DTGVSQNPRHKITKRGQNVTFRCDPISEHNRLYWYRQTLGQGPEFLTYFQNEAQLEKSRLLSDRFSAERPKGSFSTLEIQRTEQGDSAMYLCASSRLAWNTGELFFGEGSRLTVL.

V gene TRBV7-9 combines with J gene TRBJ2-5; D remains unclear. The DNA end lines up better with TRBJ2-7; the J call may be wrong. The germline CDR1 and CDR2 sequences are SEHNR and FQNEAQ (reference sequence). The CDR3 sequence is 13 residues long. CDR3 region: CASSFAYPYEQYF. CDR3 nucleotide sequence: TGTGCCAGCAGCTTCGCCTACCCATACGAGCAGTACTTC.

The V gene is TRBV4-1, the J gene TRBJ2-1, with a possible D match to TRBD2 (6 bases). This CDR3 contains 17 residues. Trimming left V 5 bases short and J 1 base short, with 18 bases between. The germline V gene has CDR1 MGHRA and CDR2 YSYEKL. This CDR3 is CASSIRTGTGSYNEQFF. CDR3 coding DNA: TGCGCCAGCAGCATACGAACCGGGACTGGTTCCTACAATGAGCAGTTCTTC.

This clone was seen only a few times. This chain uses TRBV6-1 with TRBJ1-6; 7 nucleotides agree with TRBD1. V dropped 3 bases and J dropped 8; count of bases not matched to a gene: 10. The CDR3 length is 16 residues. In germline, CDR1 is MNHNS, CDR2 SASEGT. In nucleotides, the CDR3 is TGTGCCAGCAGTGACCGGGGGCGACAGGGCCATTCACCCCTCCACTTT. This codes for CASSDRGRQGHSPLHF.

V gene TRBV6-5 combines with J gene TRBJ2-2, with D possibly being TRBD1 (6 bases). V was cut by 11 bases and J by 1 base, with 8 bases left in between. Germline CDR1 reads MNHEY; CDR2 reads SVGAGI. The CDR3 is 12 residues long. DNA of the CDR3: TGTGCCGGGGGACAGAACACCGGGGAGCTGTTTTTT. Its protein product is CAGGQNTGELFF.

The gene calls are TRBV28 and TRBJ2-4; TRBD2 agrees at 12 bases. Trimming cost V 3 bases and J 0 bases; bases outside gene matches: 3. Germline assignment: CDR1 MDHEN and CDR2 SYDVKM. The CDR3 consists of 17 residues. CDR3 residues: CASSLRTSGVAKNIQYF. DNA of the CDR3: TGTGCCAGCAGTTTGCGGACTAGCGGGGTAGCCAAAAACATTCAGTACTTC.

In this sample, this clone turned up once. The genes are TRBV5-1 and TRBJ2-1; 7 nucleotides agree with TRBD2. J was trimmed by 4 bases and V by 5 bases; bases with no gene match: 3. The germline V gene has CDR1 SGHRS and CDR2 YFSETQ. CDR3 length equals 13 residues. CDR3 protein: CASRTSEYNEQFF. CDR3 nucleotides: TGCGCCAGCAGAACTAGCGAGTACAATGAGCAGTTCTTC.

This clone showed up just a few times. The CDR3 here is CASSMRLAGRGSYNEQFF. CDR3 sequence (DNA): TGTGCCAGTAGTATGCGTCTAGCGGGTCGCGGGTCGTACAATGAGCAGTTCTTC. The chain uses TRBV19 and TRBJ2-1; 8 bases map to TRBD2. This CDR3 has 18 residues. Germline CDR1 is LNHDA and CDR2 is SQIVND (reference sequence). J gave up 4 bases and V 3 bases, and 14 bases lay outside the gene matches.

This chain links TRBV19 with TRBJ1-5; D might be TRBD1 (6 bases). CDR3 length: 14 residues. V dropped 4 bases and J dropped 5 bases, with 12 bases sitting between them. CDR1 and CDR2 from the germline V gene are LNHDA and SQIVND (reference sequence). The CDR3 loop is CASSRDGGYQPQHF. The DNA for the CDR3 is TGTGCCAGTAGTAGAGACGGGGGCTATCAGCCCCAGCATTTT.